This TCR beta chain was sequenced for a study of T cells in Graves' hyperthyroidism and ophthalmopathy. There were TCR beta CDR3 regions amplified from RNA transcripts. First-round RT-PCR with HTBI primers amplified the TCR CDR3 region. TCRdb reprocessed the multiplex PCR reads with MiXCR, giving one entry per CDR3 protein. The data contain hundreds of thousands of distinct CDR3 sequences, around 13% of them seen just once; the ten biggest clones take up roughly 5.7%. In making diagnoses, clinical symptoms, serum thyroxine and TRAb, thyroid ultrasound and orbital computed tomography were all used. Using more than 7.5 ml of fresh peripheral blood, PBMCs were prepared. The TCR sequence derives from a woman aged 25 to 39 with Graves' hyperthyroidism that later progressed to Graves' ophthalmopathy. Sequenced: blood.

The CDR3 is CSVEDFGAYEQYF. The CDR3 nucleotides are TGCAGCGTTGAAGATTTTGGAGCCTACGAGCAGTACTTC. The V gene is TRBV29-1, the J gene TRBJ2-7; no clear D gene. Per germline, CDR1 SQVTM and CDR2 ANQGSEA. Trimming cost V 0 bases and J 2 bases, with 8 bases left between them. The CDR3 spans 13 residues.